These 17 T cell receptor beta chains were all obtained from the same sample, sequenced in a study of OX40 agonist ivuxolimab in advanced cancers. TCRdb's copy holds only in-frame clones and misses some; the assay was immunoSEQ multiplex PCR. Here the sample spans 55,000 to 90,000 clones, roughly 88% being singletons. The source material was CD4+ or CD8+ T cells sorted from blood, sampled in a trial of the OX40 agonist ivuxolimab. The receptors here all came from an adult with an advanced solid tumor such as melanoma, head and neck, liver or kidney cancer.

The chain employs TRBV7-3 and TRBJ1-1; D perhaps matches TRBD1 (5 bases). Germline CDR1 and CDR2: SGHTA and FQGTGA. This CDR3 has 16 amino acids. V gave up 3 bases and J gave up 1 base, with 15 bases separating them. In nucleotides, the CDR3 is TGTGCCAGCAGCTTGAATGGCGGGACCTCGAACACTGAAGCTTTCTTT. It codes for CASSLNGGTSNTEAFF.

The chain couples TRBV6-1 to TRBJ1-2; 7 bases match TRBD1. The germline V gene has CDR1 MNHNS and CDR2 SASEGT. V gave up 7 bases and J gave up 2 bases; unmatched junction bases: 7. The CDR3 is 14 residues long. The CDR3 sequence: CASKLGTANYGYTF. CDR3 DNA sequence: TGTGCCAGCAAGTTAGGGACAGCCAACTATGGCTACACCTTC.

The rearrangement joins TRBV19 to TRBJ1-1; D gene unclear. The V end lost 3 bases, the J end lost 8 bases, and 10 bases lay between the germline ends. The CDR3 has 12 residues. From germline, CDR1 is LNHDA and CDR2 SQIVND (reference sequence). In DNA form, the CDR3 reads TGTGCCAGTAGTATTTGGCCCGAGGAAGCTTTCTTT. Residues: CASSIWPEEAFF.

This rearrangement joins TRBV18 to TRBJ2-1, with D unresolved. V lost 9 bases and J lost 3, with 21 bases in between. Per germline, CDR1 KGHSH and CDR2 LQKENI. This CDR3 region has 16 residues. The CDR3 region has the DNA TGTGCCAGTACTCCGGACGGGCAGGAATTCTACAATGAGCAGTTCTTC. This sequence encodes CASTPDGQEFYNEQFF.

The genes are TRBV7-2 and TRBJ2-3; D gene uncertain. This CDR3 contains 15 residues. Germline-derived CDR1 and CDR2 are SGHTA and FQGNSA. Trimming pared 1 base from V and 0 bases from J, leaving 8 bases between. The CDR3 loop reads CASSLDPRSTDTQYF. The CDR3, as DNA: TGTGCCAGCAGCTTAGACCCCCGGAGCACAGATACGCAGTATTTT.

On this clone: This sample also contains other DNA sequences that code for the same CDR3. This chain links TRBV9 with TRBJ1-4, with D tentatively TRBD1 (5 bases). CDR1 SGDLS and CDR2 YYNGEE come from the germline V gene. Trimming took off 0 bases at V and 7 bases at J, with 10 bases between the two ends. This CDR3 has 14 amino acids. The DNA for the CDR3 is TGTGCCAGCAGCGTAGGGCAGGGTGGTGAAAAACTGTTTTTT. It translates to CASSVGQGGEKLFF.

The chain is built from TRBV28 and TRBJ1-1; possible D gene TRBD1, 5 bases. From germline, CDR1 is MDHEN and CDR2 SYDVKM. This CDR3 is built from 16 residues. V lost 6 bases and J lost 1, with 18 bases in between. The CDR3 protein is CASSHNVWGKNTEAFF. The CDR3 nucleotides read TGTGCCAGCAGCCACAACGTTTGGGGGAAGAACACTGAAGCTTTCTTT.

The chain uses TRBV29-1 and TRBJ2-3, with D possibly being TRBD2 (5 bases). This CDR3 comprises 14 residues. Germline V gene sequence: CDR1 SQVTM, CDR2 ANQGSEA. V gave up 5 bases and J gave up 0 bases, with 12 bases separating them. The CDR3 DNA follows: TGCAGCGTTACGAGCGGACTTAGCACAGATACGCAGTATTTT. As protein: CSVTSGLSTDTQYF.

This chain uses TRBV28 with TRBJ1-2; the D gene is possibly TRBD1 (5 bases). This CDR3 is built from 15 residues. V dropped 7 bases and J dropped 4 bases, with 19 bases sitting between them. Germline V CDR1 and CDR2: MDHEN, SYDVKM. The CDR3 DNA reads TGTGCCAGCACAGACAGAGTGAGGATGCGCTATGGCTACACCTTC. It codes for CASTDRVRMRYGYTF.

The CDR3 coding sequence is TGTGCCAGCTCACGGGGGCTCACCGACGAGCAGTACTTC. It encodes CASSRGLTDEQYF. J is TRBJ2-7 and V is TRBV18; tentatively, D is TRBD1 (6 bases). V gave up 4 bases and J gave up 5 bases, with 12 bases separating them. CDR1 and CDR2 (germline): KGHSH, LQKENI. The CDR3 spans 13 residues.

The gene calls are TRBV30 and TRBJ1-2; D perhaps matches TRBD1 (6 bases). Germline lookup yields CDR1 GTSNPN and CDR2 SVGIG (reference sequence). V was cut by 5 bases and J by 2 bases, with 18 bases left in between. The CDR3 has 15 amino acids. The CDR3 DNA is TGTGCCTGGCGTAACCGGGACACAAACAACTATGGCTACACCTTC. Translated: CAWRNRDTNNYGYTF.

The rearrangement links TRBV30 to TRBJ1-2; possible D gene TRBD1, 5 bases. Germline CDR1 GTSNPN, CDR2 SVGIG (reference sequence). V was pared by 3 bases and J by 7 bases, with 15 bases between. There are 13 residues in the CDR3. The CDR3 region is CAWRSEGTGGYTF. Written as DNA, the CDR3 is TGTGCCTGGAGGTCGGAGGGGACGGGTGGCTACACCTTC.

This chain connects TRBV7-3 to TRBJ2-5; 10 positions match TRBD2. The length of the CDR3 is 16 residues. Germline CDR1 SGHTA, CDR2 FQGTGA. The V segment lost 2 bases and the J segment 4 bases; nucleotides outside the gene matches: 7. CDR3 DNA sequence: TGTGCCAGCAGCTTATTAACGGGACTAGCGTCAGAGACCCAGTACTTC. Its translation: CASSLLTGLASETQYF. Full variable domain (outside the CDR3, taken from reference TRBV7-3 and TRBJ2-5): GAGVSQTPSNKVTEKGKYVELRCDPISGHTALYWYRQSLGQGPEFLIYFQGTGAADDSGLPNDRFFAVRPEGSVSTLKIQRTERGDSAVYLCASSLLTGLASETQYFGPGTRLLVL.

The chain combines TRBV5-1 with TRBJ2-5; D is ambiguous. The CDR3 loop spans 13 amino acids. CDR1 is SGHRS and CDR2 is YFSETQ in the germline V gene. Trimming removed 1 base from V and 1 base from J, with 5 bases in between. The CDR3 DNA is TGCGCCAGCAGCTTGTTTGGCCAAGAGACCCAGTACTTC. Its protein product is CASSLFGQETQYF. Full variable domain (missing parts from reference TRBV5-1 and TRBJ2-5): KAGVTQTPRYLIKTRGQQVTLSCSPISGHRSVSWYQQTPGQGLQFLFEYFSETQRNKGNFPGRFSGRQFSNSRSEMNVSTLELGDSALYLCASSLFGQETQYFGPGTRLLVL.

The chain is built from TRBV2 and TRBJ1-3, with D possibly being TRBD1 (6 bases). The V end was cut by 6 bases, the J end by 3 bases, with 12 bases between. In germline, CDR1 is SNHLY, CDR2 FYNNEI. This CDR3 comprises 14 residues. This CDR3 is CASSGTMGGNTIYF. As DNA, the CDR3 is TGTGCCAGCAGCGGGACAATGGGTGGAAACACCATATATTTT. Full variable domain (rest looked up from reference TRBV2 and TRBJ1-3): EPEVTQTPSHQVTQMGQEVILRCVPISNHLYFYWYRQILGQKVEFLVSFYNNEISEKSEIFDDQFSVERPDGSNFTLKIRSTKLEDSAMYFCASSGTMGGNTIYFGEGSWLTVV.

This clone was observed a single time. V is TRBV7-2 and J is TRBJ2-7, with TRBD2 identical over 12 bases. V was clipped by 5 bases and J by 2 bases; unmatched bases: 4. Germline V lookup: CDR1 SGHTA, CDR2 FQGNSA. This CDR3 has 15 residues. Here the CDR3 reads CASSTSSGGAYEQYF. Here the CDR3 DNA reads TGTGCCAGCAGCACCTCTAGCGGGGGGGCCTACGAGCAGTACTTC. Supplemented by reference TRBV7-2 and TRBJ2-7, the full variable domain reads GAGVSQSPSNKVTEKGKDVELRCDPISGHTALYWYRQSLGQGLEFLIYFQGNSAPDKSGLPSDRFSAERTGGSVSTLTIQRTQQEDSAVYLCASSTSSGGAYEQYFGPGTRLTVT.

The chain is built from TRBV5-1 and TRBJ2-7, with a tentative D call TRBD2 (6 bases). The germline V gene encodes CDR1 SGHRS and CDR2 YFSETQ. This CDR3 has 16 residues. V lost 0 bases, J lost 2 bases, and 15 bases lay in between. The CDR3 bases are TGCGCCAGCAGCTTGGAGGGGACTCCACCAACCTACGAGCAGTACTTC. This gives the protein CASSLEGTPPTYEQYF.